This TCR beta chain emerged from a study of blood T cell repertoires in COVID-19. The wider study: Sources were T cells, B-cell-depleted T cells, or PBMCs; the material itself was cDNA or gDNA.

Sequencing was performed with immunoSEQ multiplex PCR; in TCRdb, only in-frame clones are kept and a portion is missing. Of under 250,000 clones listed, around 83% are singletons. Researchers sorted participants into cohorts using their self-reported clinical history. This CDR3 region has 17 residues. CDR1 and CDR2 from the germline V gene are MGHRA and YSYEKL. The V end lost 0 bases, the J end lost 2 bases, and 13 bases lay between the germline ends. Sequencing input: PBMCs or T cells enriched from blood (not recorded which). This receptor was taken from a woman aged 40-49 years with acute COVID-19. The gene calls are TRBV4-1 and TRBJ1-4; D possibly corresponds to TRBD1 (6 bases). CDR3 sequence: CASSQEAGAATNEKLFF. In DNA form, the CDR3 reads TGCGCCAGCAGCCAAGAAGCGGGGGCCGCTACTAATGAAAAACTGTTTTTT.